This T cell receptor (beta chain) comes out of a study of T cells after yellow fever vaccination. Study details: Where fractions had low cell numbers, libraries were prepared from them with the SMART-Seq v4 Ultra Low Input RNA kit.

This clonotype has ten or more counts. The antigen is unknown. UMIs were added to TCR cDNA along with a universal primer site when it was made by 5'RACE template switching. A single record per CDR3 protein comes from TCRdb applying MiXCR to the 5' RACE reads. The sample lists 310,000 or so distinct CDR3 sequences, 3.6% seen once, with 20% to 30% in the top ten. Findings of the study overall: Booster sampling recovered most clones from primary vaccination (96% CD4, 80% to 90% CD8). It was a small share of clonotypes that appeared in both CD4 and CD8 compartments.

This TCR was sampled from a man aged 18 to 29 who received the YFV17D yellow fever vaccine. The sequencing here drew on PBMCs, taken on the day of the yellow fever booster vaccination.

The CDR3 region has the DNA TGCAGCGTTGCCCCCAGGGGCGAAACGAACACTGAAGCTTTCTTT. It encodes CSVAPRGETNTEAFF. This chain uses TRBV29-1 with TRBJ1-1; possible D gene TRBD1, 6 bases. This CDR3 has 15 residues. Trimming pared 4 bases from V and 1 base from J, leaving 16 bases between. Germline V gene data show CDR1 as SQVTM and CDR2 as ANQGSEA.